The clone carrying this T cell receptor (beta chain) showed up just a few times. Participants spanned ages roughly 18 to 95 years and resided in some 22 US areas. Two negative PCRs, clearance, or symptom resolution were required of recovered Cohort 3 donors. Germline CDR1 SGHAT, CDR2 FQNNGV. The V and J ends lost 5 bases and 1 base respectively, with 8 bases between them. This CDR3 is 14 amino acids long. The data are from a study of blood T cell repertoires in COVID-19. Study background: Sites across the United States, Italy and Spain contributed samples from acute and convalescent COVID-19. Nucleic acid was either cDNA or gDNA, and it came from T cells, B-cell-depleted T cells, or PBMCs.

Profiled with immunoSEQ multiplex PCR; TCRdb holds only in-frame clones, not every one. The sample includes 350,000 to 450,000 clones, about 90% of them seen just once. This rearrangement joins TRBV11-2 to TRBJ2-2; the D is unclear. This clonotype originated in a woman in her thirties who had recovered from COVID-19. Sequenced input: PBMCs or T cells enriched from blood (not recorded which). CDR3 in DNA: TGTGCCAGCAGCGCCGAGGTGAACACCGGGGAGCTGTTTTTT. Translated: CASSAEVNTGELFF.